The 23 T cell receptor gamma chains in this list originate from one sample, sequenced in a study of γδ T cells in repeated Plasmodium falciparum infection. Flow sorting of PBMC yielded separate Vgamma9/Vdelta2+ and Vdelta2-negative gammadelta T cell populations for bulk repertoire analysis. TCRdb called clones from the multiplex PCR reads again using CATT. This sample carries 25,000 to 35,000 gamma-chain clones, almost 1.5% of them seen once, and the ten largest clones take roughly 19%. The sequenced sample consisted of gamma-delta T cells from blood. These receptors all come from a pool of human donors (malaria-infected and uninfected, not separated).

This clone occurred a few times. Only one base separates this from a far larger clonotype, so it likely reflects a read error. The same CDR3 is also encoded by other DNA sequences in this sample. The chain couples TRGV9 to TRGJP. No J segment appears in TCRdb, so it was assigned here by matching the sequence to germline. The CDR3 is 20 residues long. Germline values: CDR1 GITISATS, CDR2 ISYDGTV (reference sequence). In DNA form, the CDR3 reads TGTGCGTTGTGGGAGGTCCCAACCTGGGAGAAAGAGTTGGGCAAAAAAATCAAGGTATTT. Amino acid sequence: CALWEVPTWEKELGKKIKVF.

Many counts were recorded for this clone. The protein recorded in TCRdb matches a much larger clone and deviates from this DNA's translation at residue 5, suggesting a read error; the protein here is obtained by translating the DNA. J is TRGJ1 or TRGJ2 and V is TRGV3. V gave up 5 bases and J gave up 7 bases; unmatched junction bases: 8. The CDR3 is made up of 12 amino acids. The V gene's germline CDR1 is VTNTFY and CDR2 YDVSTARD (reference sequence). This CDR3 reads CATWVGPYKKLF. The CDR3, as DNA: TGTGCCACCTGGGTCGGTCCCTATAAGAAACTCTTT.

This clone is classed as medium-sized. The rearrangement uses TRGV9 and TRGJ1 or TRGJ2. Germline-derived CDR1 and CDR2 are GITISATS and ISYDGTV (reference sequence). The junction had 11 bases not matched to a gene; V was cut back by 0 bases and J by 6 bases. CDR3 length: 15 residues. CDR3 sequence (DNA): TGTGCCTTGTGGGAGGTGTATTCAAAAATTTATAAGAAACTCTTT. Its translation is CALWEVYSKIYKKLF.

By its share, this clone is medium-sized. The chain uses TRGV9 and TRGJP2. This CDR3 spans 13 amino acids. V lost 0 bases to trimming and J lost 8 bases; unmatched junction nucleotides: 3. From germline, CDR1 is GITISATS and CDR2 ISYDGTV (reference sequence). CDR3: CALWEVGDWIKTF. The CDR3 DNA is TGTGCCTTGTGGGAGGTGGGGGATTGGATCAAGACGTTT.

This clone was observed a handful of times. The protein given by TCRdb reflects a much larger clone and differs at residue 9 from this DNA's translation, likely from a read error; the protein shown is the DNA's translation. The chain recombines TRGV9 with TRGJ1 or TRGJ2. TCRdb carries no J gene annotation; the J gene was assigned here by matching the DNA with germline. V trimming: 2 bases; J trimming: 8 bases; junction bases outside the gene matches: 9. The CDR3 consists of 13 residues. CDR1 and CDR2 (germline): GITISATS, ISYDGTV (reference sequence). CDR3 loop: CALWEEIYNKKLF. In nucleotides, the CDR3 is TGTGCCTTGTGGGAGGAGATCTATAATAAGAAACTCTTT.

In regard to this clone: A far bigger clonotype differs at one base, so this is likely a read error. Distinct nucleotide sequences in the sample also encode this CDR3. The chain joins TRGV2 to TRGJ1 or TRGJ2. The J gene was not available in TCRdb and was assigned here by matching the DNA to germline segments. CDR1 and CDR2 (germline): EGSNGY, YDSYNSKV. This CDR3 is 14 amino acids long. The CDR3: CATWDGLTHYKKLF. The CDR3 nucleotides read TGTGCCACCTGGGACGGATTAACGCATTACAAGAAACTCTTT.

This clone has ten or more counts. The V and J genes are TRGV9 and TRGJP. No J gene is reported in TCRdb; it was inferred here by comparing the DNA with germline. Germline CDR1 is GITISATS and CDR2 is ISYDGTV (reference sequence). There are 17 residues in the CDR3. Trimming removed 3 bases from V and 16 bases from J; junction bases left unmatched: 18. CDR3 amino acids: CALWEPPKSWAKKIKVF. The DNA for the CDR3 is TGTGCCTTGTGGGAGCCCCCCAAGAGTTGGGCAAAAAAAATCAAGGTATTT.

There are many counts of this clone. This clone may be a read error of a much larger clone one base away. The rearrangement links TRGV9 to TRGJ1 or TRGJ2. This CDR3 is built from 13 residues. CDR1 and CDR2 from the germline V gene are GITISATS and ISYDGTV (reference sequence). V was pared by 3 bases and J by 0 bases, with 2 bases of the junction left unmatched. The CDR3 bases are TGTGCCTTGTGGGAGTTGAATTATTATAAGAAACTCTTT. Amino acid sequence: CALWELNYYKKLF.

This clone was observed a handful of times. The TCRdb protein comes from a much larger clone and disagrees with this DNA's translation at residue 10, likely due to a read error; the protein given here is derived from the DNA. The chain is built from TRGV9 and TRGJ1 or TRGJ2. TCRdb gives no J gene; it was assigned here by matching the DNA to germline. Looked up from germline, CDR1 is GITISATS and CDR2 is ISYDGTV (reference sequence). CDR3 length: 13 residues. The CDR3 loop is CALWDPGDYRKLF. The CDR3 DNA reads TGTGCCTTGTGGGACCCGGGGGATTATAGGAAACTCTTT.

This clone was picked up many times. A far larger clone is off by one base, so a read error is likely. The chain joins TRGV9 to TRGJP. Since TCRdb gives no J gene, matching the DNA to germline was used here to assign it. CDR1 is GITISATS and CDR2 is ISYDGTV in the germline V gene (reference sequence). The CDR3 consists of 16 residues. The chain's CDR3 is CALWKGLGLGKKIKVF. The CDR3 coding sequence is TGCGCCTTGTGGAAGGGGTTGGGGTTGGGCAAAAAAATCAAGGTATTT.

This clone was counted ten times or more. TCRdb has a much larger clone's protein, which differs at residue 13 from the translation of this DNA, likely because of a read error; what is shown is the protein translated from the DNA. No J gene was named, though the V gene is TRGV9. CDR3 length equals 15 residues. Germline CDR1 reads GITISATS; CDR2 reads ISYDGTV (reference sequence). CDR3 loop: CALWEALGTGWFEIF. CDR3 nucleotide sequence: TGTGCCTTGTGGGAGGCCCTCGGCACTGGTTGGTTCGAGATATTT.

This clone appeared many times. A single base is all that separates this from a far larger clone, so a read error is likely. The same CDR3 is also encoded by other DNA sequences in this sample. The CDR3 reads CALWEFKELGKKIKVF. As DNA, the CDR3 is TGTGCCTTGTGGGAGTTTAAAGAGTTGGGCAAAAAGATCAAGGTATTT. The V gene is TRGV9, the J gene TRGJP. TCRdb offers no J gene call, so here the DNA was matched to germline to obtain one. The CDR3 covers 16 residues. Germline CDR1 is GITISATS and CDR2 is ISYDGTV (reference sequence).

This clone showed up just a few times. A single base is all that separates this from a far larger clone, so a read error is likely. The same CDR3 is also encoded by other DNA sequences in this sample. The chain uses TRGV9 and TRGJP. TCRdb lists no J gene, so it was determined here by aligning the DNA to germline. Germline V gene lookup returns CDR1 GITISATS and CDR2 ISYDGTV (reference sequence). Trimming removed 3 bases from V and 1 base from J; junction bases left unmatched: 6. The CDR3 covers 18 residues. CDR3 sequence reads: CALWETKGQELGKKIKVF. CDR3 bases: TGTGCCTTGTGGGAGACAAAGGGGCAAGAGTTGGGCAAAAAAATCAAGGTATTT.

This clone came up a few times. The protein recorded in TCRdb matches a much larger clone and deviates from this DNA's translation at residue 3, suggesting a read error; the protein here is obtained by translating the DNA. The J gene is TRGJ1 or TRGJ2, the V gene TRGV2. CDR3 size: 11 residues. Germline lookup yields CDR1 EGSNGY and CDR2 YDSYNSKV. The CDR3 loop reads CAAWDGHQKLF. The CDR3 bases are TGTGCCGCCTGGGACGGGCATCAGAAACTCTTT.

This clone has a count of ten or more. This DNA's translation and the protein TCRdb lists, from a much larger clone, do not match at residue 5, likely due to a read error; the protein shown is translated from the DNA. V gene TRGV9 combines with J gene TRGJP. TCRdb offers no J gene call, so here the DNA was matched to germline to obtain one. Germline V gene data show CDR1 as GITISATS and CDR2 as ISYDGTV (reference sequence). The CDR3 runs 17 residues. The chain's CDR3 is CALWGVLVGLGKKIKVF. CDR3 in DNA: TGTGCCTTGTGGGGGGTGTTGGTAGGGTTGGGCAAAAAAATCAAGGTATTT.

This clone was observed many times. The CDR3 nucleotides read TGTGCCACCTGGGACAGGCAAGATTATAAGAAACTCTTT. Protein sequence: CATWDRQDYKKLF. V gene TRGV5 combines with J gene TRGJ1 or TRGJ2. The CDR3 is made up of 13 amino acids. The V gene end was trimmed by 0 bases and the J gene end by 5 bases; junction bases not matched to a gene: 4. In germline, CDR1 is VINAFY, CDR2 YDVSNSKD.

There are many counts of this clone. A read error likely explains why the TCRdb protein, taken from a much larger clone, differs from this DNA's translation at residue 10; the protein shown is translated from the DNA. The J gene is TRGJ1 or TRGJ2, the V gene TRGV4. Germline-derived CDR1 and CDR2 are EGSTGY and YDSYTSSV. The length of the CDR3 is 13 residues. The CDR3 DNA is TGTGCCACCTGGGTTACGAATTATTATAGGAAACTCTTT. Its translation: CATWVTNYYRKLF.

Many counts were recorded for this clone. A far larger clone is only one base removed, so a read error is likely. In the same sample, other DNA sequences code for this CDR3. The rearrangement uses TRGV9 and TRGJP. TCRdb gives no J gene; it was assigned here by matching the DNA to germline. The CDR3 extends over 17 amino acids. In germline, CDR1 is GITISATS, CDR2 ISYDGTV (reference sequence). The CDR3 sequence: CALWEVPQELGKKIKVF. The CDR3 DNA reads TGTGCCTTATGGGAGGTCCCGCAAGAGTTGGGCAAAAAAATCAAGGTATTT.

This clone showed up many times. This CDR3 is also generated by other DNA sequences in the sample. The V and J genes are TRGV4 and TRGJ1 or TRGJ2. CDR1 EGSTGY and CDR2 YDSYTSSV come from the germline V gene. This CDR3 region has 13 residues. V shed 0 bases, J shed 7 bases, and the junction held 6 bases outside the gene matches. The CDR3: CATWDGPRYKKLF. The CDR3 DNA follows: TGTGCCACCTGGGATGGGCCCCGCTATAAGAAACTCTTT.

A word on this clone: The protein TCRdb gives is from a much larger clone and does not agree with this DNA's translation at residue 8, likely a read error; the protein shown here comes from the DNA. V usage is TRGV4 and J usage is TRGJ1 or TRGJ2. Here the J gene was assigned by germline matching of the DNA, as TCRdb has none. After removal of 3 bases from V and 5 bases from J, the junction contained 7 bases not matched to a gene. Germline V CDR1 and CDR2: EGSTGY, YDSYTSSV. The CDR3 spans 13 residues. The CDR3 is CATWDSMNYKKLF. CDR3 coding DNA: TGTGCCACCTGGGATAGTATGAATTATAAGAAACTCTTT.

This clone was recorded at least ten times. A single base separates this from a much larger clone, so it may be a read error. The genes are TRGV8 and TRGJ1 or TRGJ2. The V gene's germline CDR1 is VENAVY and CDR2 YDSYNSRV. There are 11 residues in the CDR3. V shed 6 bases, J shed 2 bases, and the junction held 1 base outside the gene matches. DNA of the CDR3: TGTGCCACCTGGTATTATTATAAGAAACTCTTT. Translated, it gives CATWYYYKKLF.

This clone was seen only a few times. The protein held in TCRdb is that of a much larger clone and does not match this DNA's translation at residue 5, likely because of a read error; the protein shown is translated from the DNA. The chain combines TRGV9 with TRGJP1. Here the J gene came from matching the DNA to germline, since TCRdb omits it. Trimming at V came to 5 bases and at J to 4 bases, leaving 4 bases not matched to a gene. Germline-derived CDR1 and CDR2 are GITISATS and ISYDGTV (reference sequence). The length of the CDR3 is 13 residues. CDR3 sequence reads: CALWGGTGWFKIF. CDR3 in DNA: TGTGCCTTGTGGGGGGGCACTGGTTGGTTCAAGATATTT.

Many counts were recorded for this clone. J is TRGJ1 or TRGJ2 and V is TRGV3. The CDR3 spans 15 residues. J lost 5 bases, V lost 0 bases, and 10 bases had no gene match. Looked up from germline, CDR1 is VTNTFY and CDR2 is YDVSTARD (reference sequence). CDR3 residues: CATWDRLFYDYKKLF. DNA of the CDR3: TGTGCCACCTGGGACAGGCTGTTTTACGATTATAAGAAACTCTTT.